The rows below give T cell receptor beta chains drawn from one sample of a study of blood T cell repertoires in COVID-19. This table comes from immunoSEQ multiplex PCR, and its TCRdb copy is limited to in-frame clones, with some not included. The table lists about 270,000 clones, around 90% of them singletons. Sequencing used PBMCs or T cells enriched from blood (not recorded which). The receptors shown here come from a woman in her twenties or thirties with acute COVID-19. CDR3s include the opening cysteine and the closing phenylalanine or tryptophan. The order of the fields is J gene, clone size, V gene, D gene, CDR3 length, CDR3 DNA, CDR3 protein. D genes are given only for firm matches. Size values are once, few and many counts, or a class for expanded clones, and some rows have none.

TRBJ1-4 NA TRBV4-2 NA 16 TGTGCCAGCAGCCAAGAGACAGTGAAATCTAATGAAAAACTGTTTTTT CASSQETVKSNEKLFF
TRBJ1-2 NA TRBV19 TRBD1 16 TGTGCCAGTAGTTACGGACAGGATAGGTCTCGGGATGGCTACACCTTC CASSYGQDRSRDGYTF
TRBJ2-1 NA TRBV29-1 TRBD1 15 TGCAGCGTTGAGGGGACAGTTGGCTCCTACAATGAGCAGTTCTTC CSVEGTVGSYNEQFF
TRBJ2-7 NA TRBV10-2 TRBD1 15 TGCGCCAGCAGTTACCCCGGGACAGGGAGGTACGAGCAGTACTTC CASSYPGTGRYEQYF
TRBJ2-3 NA TRBV7-9 TRBD2 16 TGTGCCAGCAGCGCTATTAGCGGGCCAAGCACAGATACGCAGTATTTT CASSAISGPSTDTQYF
TRBJ1-3 NA TRBV18 NA 14 TGTGCCAGCTCTGAAGACATCGCTGGAAACACCATATATTTT CASSEDIAGNTIYF
TRBJ2-3 NA TRBV18 TRBD1 16 TGTGCCAGCTCGAGAGTAGGACAGGGGGCCACAGATACGCAGTATTTT CASSRVGQGATDTQYF
TRBJ2-3 NA TRBV27 NA 14 TGTGCCAGCAGTTTTTCGGGGAGAAAAGATACGCAGTATTTT CASSFSGRKDTQYF
TRBJ1-4 NA TRBV11-2 TRBD1 18 TGTGCCAGCAGCTTAAGAGGGACAGGCCATGCAACTAATGAAAAACTGTTTTTT CASSLRGTGHATNEKLFF
TRBJ1-6 NA TRBV19 TRBD1 16 TGTGCCAGTAGTATAGCAGGGGGAGTAAAGAATTCACCCCTCCACTTT CASSIAGGVKNSPLHF
TRBJ2-1 NA TRBV19 TRBD2 13 TGTGCCAGTAGTCCGGGACTAGTAGATGAGCAGTTCTTC CASSPGLVDEQFF
TRBJ1-2 NA TRBV29-1 NA 10 TGCAGCGTAGACAGCTATGGCTACACCTTC CSVDSYGYTF
TRBJ1-5 NA TRBV28 NA 14 TGTGCCAGCAGTTCGGGGGGTACGAGTCAGCCCCAGCATTTT CASSSGGTSQPQHF
TRBJ1-1 NA TRBV7-9 NA 15 TGTGCCAGCGCCCCCTTGCGGGAATGGGACACTGAAGCTTTCTTT CASAPLREWDTEAFF
TRBJ2-7 NA TRBV10-3 TRBD2 15 TGTGCCATCAGTGGGGGACTAGCGGGAGATGGCGAGCAGTACTTC CAISGGLAGDGEQYF
TRBJ1-4 NA TRBV10-2 NA 13 TGCGCCAGCACCACGGGGGTGGGGGAAAAACTGTTTTTT CASTTGVGEKLFF
TRBJ1-2 NA TRBV2 TRBD1 15 TGTGCCAGCAAATTTATGACAGGGCTTAACTATGGCTACACCTTC CASKFMTGLNYGYTF
TRBJ1-5 NA TRBV28 TRBD1 17 TGTGCCAGCAGAGACGACAGGGGAAGTTATAGCAATCAGCCCCAGCATTTT CASRDDRGSYSNQPQHF
TRBJ2-7 NA TRBV5-8 TRBD2 17 TGTGCCAGCAGCTTGGTACTAGCGGGAGGGTGGATTTACGAGCAGTACTTC CASSLVLAGGWIYEQYF
TRBJ2-7 NA TRBV25-1 NA 13 TGTGCCAGCAGTGATGGAGGGCCCTACGAGCAGTACTTC CASSDGGPYEQYF
TRBJ2-3 NA TRBV29-1 NA 17 TGCAGCGTTTCGACTCGGGGGGCCACTCCAAGCACAGATACGCAGTATTTT CSVSTRGATPSTDTQYF
TRBJ2-2 NA TRBV28 TRBD2 18 TGTGCCAGCAGTTTAGAATCAGGGACTAGCATTGACACCGGGGAGCTGTTTTTT CASSLESGTSIDTGELFF
TRBJ2-5 NA TRBV10-3 NA 15 TGTGCCATCAGTGAGTCTGCAGGGATTAGAGAGACCCAGTACTTC CAISESAGIRETQYF
TRBJ2-1 NA TRBV19 NA 15 TGTGCCAGTGCCGGGACACTGAGCTCCTACAATGAGCAGTTCTTC CASAGTLSSYNEQFF
TRBJ2-1 NA TRBV7-3 TRBD2 15 TGTGCCAGCAGCCCATCAGCGGGGGGGTACAATGAGCAGTTCTTC CASSPSAGGYNEQFF
TRBJ2-3 NA TRBV7-2 NA 13 TGTGCCAGCAGCTTAGCCTCGACAGATACGCAGTATTTT CASSLASTDTQYF
TRBJ2-3 NA TRBV9 TRBD1 16 TGTGCCAGCAGCGGAAGTGGGACAGGGGGTAGTGATACGCAGTATTTT CASSGSGTGGSDTQYF
TRBJ2-7 NA TRBV20-1 TRBD1 13 TGCAGTGCTAGTATGGACAGGGGGTACGAGCAGTACTTC CSASMDRGYEQYF
TRBJ2-2 NA TRBV28 TRBD2 14 TGTGCCAGCAGCGGGAGGAAGAACACCGGGGAGCTGTTTTTT CASSGRKNTGELFF
TRBJ1-1 NA TRBV6-5 TRBD1 14 TGTGCCAGCAGCTACAGGGGTGTGAACACTGAAGCTTTCTTT CASSYRGVNTEAFF
TRBJ1-6 NA TRBV2 TRBD1 16 TGTGCCAGCAGTGAAGGGTACAGGGGGGCTAATTCACCCCTCCACTTT CASSEGYRGANSPLHF
TRBJ2-7 NA TRBV6-1 TRBD2 16 TGTGCCAGCAGTGAAGGGGGGGGACTACTTCCCTACGAGCAGTACTTC CASSEGGGLLPYEQYF
TRBJ2-1 few TRBV19 TRBD2 14 TGTGCCAGTAGTTGGTCGGGAGGCCATAATGAGCAGTTCTTC CASSWSGGHNEQFF
TRBJ2-7 NA TRBV2 NA 12 TGTGCCAGCAGCAGATTCTCCTACGAGCAGTACTTC CASSRFSYEQYF
TRBJ2-1 NA TRBV24-1 TRBD2 15 TGTGCCACCAGTGAATCACTAGCGGGCTACAATGAGCAGTTCTTC CATSESLAGYNEQFF
TRBJ1-1 NA TRBV5-1 NA 15 TGCGCCAGCAGCTTGGAAGACAGCCGGAACACTGAAGCTTTCTTT CASSLEDSRNTEAFF
TRBJ2-7 NA TRBV7-9 TRBD1 16 TGTGCCAGCAGCCAGGGGGCGAAGCCAGGGGGCTACGAGCAGTACTTC CASSQGAKPGGYEQYF
TRBJ1-2 NA TRBV7-9 TRBD1 15 TGTGCCAGCAGCTTAGCAGTGGGACAGGATTATGGCTACACCTTC CASSLAVGQDYGYTF
TRBJ2-7 NA TRBV27 NA 13 TGTGCCAGCAGTGGGGCCTACTCCTACGAGCAGTACTTC CASSGAYSYEQYF
TRBJ1-1 NA TRBV6-5 NA 13 TGTGCCAGCAGTTACTCGGCTGCCACTGAAGCTTTCTTT CASSYSAATEAFF
TRBJ1-5 NA TRBV27 NA 15 TGTGCCAGCAGTCTGACAGGTCGGAGCAATCAGCCCCAGCATTTT CASSLTGRSNQPQHF
TRBJ1-6 NA TRBV7-6 NA 16 TGTGCCAGCAGCTTAGGTCCGGCAGGCCCGAATTCACCCCTCCACTTT CASSLGPAGPNSPLHF
TRBJ2-3 NA TRBV7-9 TRBD2 14 TGTGCCAGCAGCTTAGGGGGAGGGCCAGATACGCAGTATTTT CASSLGGGPDTQYF
TRBJ1-2 NA TRBV14 NA 15 TGTGCCAGCAGCCAAGATCGGACAGACTACTATGGCTACACCTTC CASSQDRTDYYGYTF
TRBJ2-5 NA TRBV3-1/TRBV3-2 NA 14 TGTGCCAGCAGCCAAGATTTGGGGGGAGAGACCCAGTACTTC CASSQDLGGETQYF
TRBJ2-7 NA TRBV3-1/TRBV3-2 NA 15 TGTGCCAGCAGCCAATTCACCAGAGCGAGCTCGGAGCAGTACTTC CASSQFTRASSEQYF
TRBJ1-2 NA TRBV11-2 NA 12 TGTGCCAGCAGCTCCGGGGACTATGGCTACACCTTC CASSSGDYGYTF
TRBJ2-1 NA TRBV14 TRBD1 15 TGTGCCAGCAGCCATAGCAGGGGGTCCTACAATGAGCAGTTCTTC CASSHSRGSYNEQFF
TRBJ2-7 NA TRBV6-5 NA 15 TGTGCCAGCAGTTACTCGAGGGCCGCTTCCTACGAGCAGTACTTC CASSYSRAASYEQYF
TRBJ2-5 NA TRBV2 TRBD2 14 TGTGCCAGCGGATTAGCGGGAGACCAAGAGACCCAGTACTTC CASGLAGDQETQYF
TRBJ2-1 NA TRBV19 NA 11 TGTGCCAGTAGTATGGAGAGGGAGCAGTTCTTC CASSMEREQFF
TRBJ1-1 NA TRBV7-9 NA 14 TGTGCCAGCAGCTTGAGGACAATGAACACTGAAGCTTTCTTT CASSLRTMNTEAFF
TRBJ2-7 once TRBV7-9 NA 14 TGTGCCAGCAGCTTAGAAACTAGCAACGACGAGCAGTACTTC CASSLETSNDEQYF
TRBJ2-3 NA TRBV30 NA 13 TGTGCCTGGACTAGGAGGGCCACAGATACGCAGTATTTT CAWTRRATDTQYF
TRBJ2-1 NA TRBV28 TRBD2 15 TGTGCCAGCAGTTTATTACTAGCGGGAGCTAATGAGCAGTTCTTC CASSLLLAGANEQFF
TRBJ2-7 NA TRBV5-4 TRBD2 14 TGTGCCAGCGGGGAGCGGGGGAGGGACTACGAGCAGTACTTC CASGERGRDYEQYF
TRBJ2-5 NA TRBV2 NA 13 TGTGCAGCAGTGAAGTCGAGGCTCGAGGCCCAGTACTTC CAAVKSRLEAQYF
TRBJ1-4 NA TRBV9 NA 21 TGTGCCAGCAGCACCGAATCGTGGAGGGGTGGAGTGGCTCCAACTAATGAAAAACTGTTTTTT CASSTESWRGGVAPTNEKLFF
TRBJ2-7 NA TRBV7-2 NA 15 TGTGCCAGCAGCTTTTTAGACAGACCAAAAATAGAGCAGTACTTC CASSFLDRPKIEQYF
TRBJ2-7 NA TRBV2 TRBD1 13 TGTGCCAGCAGTGGGGACAGGTACTACGAGCAGTACTTC CASSGDRYYEQYF